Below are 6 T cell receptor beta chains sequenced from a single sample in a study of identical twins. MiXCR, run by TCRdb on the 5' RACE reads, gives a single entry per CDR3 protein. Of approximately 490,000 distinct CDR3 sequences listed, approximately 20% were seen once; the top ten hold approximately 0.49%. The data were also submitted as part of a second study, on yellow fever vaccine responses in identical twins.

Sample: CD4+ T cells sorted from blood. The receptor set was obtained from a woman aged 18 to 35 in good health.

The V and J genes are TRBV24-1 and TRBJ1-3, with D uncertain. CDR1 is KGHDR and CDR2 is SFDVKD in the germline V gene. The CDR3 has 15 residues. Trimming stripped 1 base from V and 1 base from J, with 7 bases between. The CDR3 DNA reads TGTGCCACCAGTGATTTTTCCGATTCTGGAAACACCATATATTTT. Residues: CATSDFSDSGNTIYF.

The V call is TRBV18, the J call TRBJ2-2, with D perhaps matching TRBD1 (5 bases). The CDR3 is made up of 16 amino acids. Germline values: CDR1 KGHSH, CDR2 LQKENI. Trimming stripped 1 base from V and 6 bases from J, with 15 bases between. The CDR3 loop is CASSPLTRAIAGELFF. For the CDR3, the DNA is TGTGCCAGCTCACCACTGACCAGGGCGATCGCCGGGGAGCTGTTTTTT.

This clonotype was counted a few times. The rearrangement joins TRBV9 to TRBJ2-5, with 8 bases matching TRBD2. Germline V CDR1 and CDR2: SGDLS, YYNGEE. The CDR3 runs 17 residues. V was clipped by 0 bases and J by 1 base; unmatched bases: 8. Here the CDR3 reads CASSVDPGGGPQETQYF. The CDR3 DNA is TGTGCCAGCAGCGTAGACCCTGGCGGGGGGCCCCAAGAGACCCAGTACTTC.

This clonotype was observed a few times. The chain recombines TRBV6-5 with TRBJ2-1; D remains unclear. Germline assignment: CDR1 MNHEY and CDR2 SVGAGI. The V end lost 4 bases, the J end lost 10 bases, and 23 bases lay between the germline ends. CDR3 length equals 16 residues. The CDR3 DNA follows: TGTGCCAGCAGTTCCTGGCTGGAGATCACCCCCGGAGAGCAGTTCTTC. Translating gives CASSSWLEITPGEQFF.

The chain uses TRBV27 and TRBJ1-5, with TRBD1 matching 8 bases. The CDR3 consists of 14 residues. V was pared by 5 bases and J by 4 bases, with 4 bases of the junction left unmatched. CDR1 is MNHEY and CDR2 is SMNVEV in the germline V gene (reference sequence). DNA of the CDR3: TGTGCCAGCAGTAGGAGACAGGGGAATCAGCCCCAGCATTTT. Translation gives CASSRRQGNQPQHF.

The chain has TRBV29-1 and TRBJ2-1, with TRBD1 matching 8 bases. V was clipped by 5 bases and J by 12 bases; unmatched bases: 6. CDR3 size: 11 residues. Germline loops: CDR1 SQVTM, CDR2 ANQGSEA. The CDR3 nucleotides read TGCAGCGTTCACGCAGGGGGCTGGCAGTTCTTC. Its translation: CSVHAGGWQFF.